These T cell receptor beta chains were read from a single sample in a study of monozygotic twins with inflammatory bowel disease. TCRdb reanalyzed the 5' RACE reads, giving one entry per CDR3 protein sequence and no DNA. This sample's clone table lists 330,000 or so distinct CDR3 sequences. Sequencing used blood. These receptors came from a human donor with ulcerative colitis or Crohn's disease, or a healthy co-twin of an affected twin (not recorded which). CDR3s include the opening cysteine and the closing phenylalanine or tryptophan. The order of the fields is J gene, V gene, CDR3 protein.

TRBJ2-7	TRBV30	CAWSRRSPYEQYF
TRBJ2-1	TRBV7-8	CASSSSRPGLRLMSNEQFF
TRBJ2-5	TRBV5-1	CASSSRPLDGRFQETQYF
TRBJ2-2	TRBV4-3	CASSRNRGRNTGELFF
TRBJ2-6	TRBV7-2	CASSSHMGGSGANVLTF
TRBJ1-4	TRBV6-5	CASSYRDREKLFF
TRBJ1-1	TRBV24-1	CATSDRGRGTEAFF
TRBJ2-5	TRBV12-3/TRBV12-4	CASSQGMGETQYF
TRBJ2-7	TRBV5-1	CASSRDGYSSYEQYF
TRBJ1-1	TRBV11-2	CASSSETAEAFF
TRBJ1-5	TRBV30	CAWSVGPNQPQHF
TRBJ2-7	TRBV27	CASSLLTSGNYEQYF
TRBJ2-1	TRBV9	CASSVGGSAYNEQFF
TRBJ1-6	TRBV6-2/TRBV6-3	CASSYRTGNSPLHF
TRBJ1-2	TRBV4-1	CASSQDPNSQQAGYTF
TRBJ2-7	TRBV7-9	CASSPQRTYEQYF
TRBJ2-1	TRBV6-2/TRBV6-3	CASSYDSRGGYNEQFF
TRBJ1-5	TRBV6-1	CASRRTGNNQPQHF
TRBJ1-5	TRBV4-1	CASSQVTNQPQHF
TRBJ2-3	TRBV27	CASNEFSGSWGTDTQYF
TRBJ1-6	TRBV20-1	CSARTGTGASPLHF
TRBJ1-1	TRBV5-1	CASSMGQGNTEAFF
TRBJ2-1	TRBV7-9	CASSQTSGRAGQPNNEQFF
TRBJ1-6	TRBV7-9	CASSSTSAVYNSPLHF
TRBJ2-1	TRBV5-1	CASSLPRNEQFF
TRBJ2-3	TRBV5-6	CASSLAKSPTDTQYF
TRBJ1-6	TRBV20-1	CSARDPNSPLHF
TRBJ2-1	TRBV19	CASSGTGVPYNEQFF
TRBJ2-4	TRBV7-6	CASSSGQSRDIQYF
TRBJ2-7	TRBV7-3	CASSLGGKGYEQYF
TRBJ2-2	TRBV15	CATRGLRANTGELFF
TRBJ2-5	TRBV5-1	CASSSLRGLETQYF
TRBJ2-4	TRBV15	CATALAKNIQYF
TRBJ2-6	TRBV5-1	CASSFKGGVAGNSGANVLTF
TRBJ2-7	TRBV4-1	CASSQPASGNYEQYF
TRBJ2-1	TRBV18	CASSSEMRVSYNEQFF
TRBJ1-1	TRBV27	CASSLGALMEAFF
TRBJ1-5	TRBV4-3	CASSQILIQGGNQPQHF
TRBJ2-1	TRBV9	CASSSGRLDTRDEQFF
TRBJ1-1	TRBV7-2	CASSLAASGGAETEAFF
TRBJ1-4	TRBV5-6	CASSSPRDRIATNEKLFF
TRBJ2-1	TRBV5-1	CASSSPAREQFF
TRBJ2-5	TRBV15	CATSSRTSVVETQYF
TRBJ1-6	TRBV28	CASSSWTGLPLHF
TRBJ1-6	TRBV6-1	CASSPSAGGSYNSPLHF
TRBJ2-3	TRBV11-3	CASSFSEGTQYF
TRBJ2-2	TRBV20-1	CSARGASWDTGELFF
TRBJ2-3	TRBV29-1	CSAKTGDTDTQYF
TRBJ2-1	TRBV4-1	CASARQGSSYNEQFF
TRBJ2-4	TRBV11-2	CASSYATGGWDIQYF
TRBJ2-5	TRBV5-1	CASSPRTFRPEETQYF
TRBJ2-1	TRBV7-2	CASSFAGQGYNEQFF
TRBJ2-1	TRBV9	CASSQGKGLAVNEQFF
TRBJ2-5	TRBV7-2	CASSSQGETQYF
TRBJ2-2	TRBV5-1	CASSTNPGGSGELFF
TRBJ2-3	TRBV7-2	CASSLRVKSTDTQYF
TRBJ2-2	TRBV20-1	CSAAGGGLAVTGELFF
TRBJ1-5	TRBV5-1	CASSLVPDGNQPQHF
TRBJ2-7	TRBV4-1	CASSQTGKVGEQYF
TRBJ1-2	TRBV7-2	CASSLSVDYGYTF